A single sample gave rise to the 2 T cell receptor beta chains below, sequenced in a study of blood T cell repertoires in COVID-19. Sequenced by immunoSEQ multiplex PCR; TCRdb stores in-frame clones only, minus some. The data show about 260,000 clones, roughly 90% seen once. Sequences were obtained from peripheral blood. These receptors came from a human donor in a cohort sampled during active COVID-19.

Remarks on this clone: The junction departs from germline at one end; a sequencing error may be responsible. This chain links TRBV7-7 with TRBJ2-1; TRBD2 matches 14 bases. There are 15 residues in the CDR3. From germline, CDR1 is SSHAT and CDR2 FNYEAQ (reference sequence). The CDR3 DNA reads TGTGCTAGCAGCCTCGGGACTAGCGGGAGTTATGAGCAGTTCTTC. Translated, it gives CASSLGTSGSYEQFF.

The chain uses TRBV15 and TRBJ1-5; D is undetermined. The length of the CDR3 is 11 residues. Trimming removed 8 bases from V and 1 base from J, with 3 bases in between. CDR1 and CDR2 (germline): LNHNV, YYDKDF (reference sequence). CDR3 sequence: CATRSNQPQHF. The DNA for the CDR3 is TGTGCCACCCGGAGCAATCAGCCCCAGCATTTT.